One and the same sample provided the 31 T cell receptor beta chains below, sequenced in a study of blood T cell repertoires in COVID-19. Measured with immunoSEQ multiplex PCR; TCRdb has only the in-frame clones, and not every one. The table lists around 200,000 clones, about 80% of them singletons. The sequenced sample consisted of peripheral blood. These receptors were collected from a man aged 50 or older with active or convalescent COVID-19.

This chain links TRBV4-2 with TRBJ2-2; 12 positions agree with TRBD2. Per germline, CDR1 LGHNA and CDR2 YNFKEQ. The V and J ends lost 4 bases and 0 bases, in that order; junction bases with no gene match: 0. The CDR3 totals 16 residues. The CDR3 loop reads CASSPSGGANTGELFF. DNA for the CDR3: TGTGCCAGCAGCCCTAGCGGGGGGGCGAACACCGGGGAGCTGTTTTTT.

The genes are TRBV6-6 and TRBJ2-6, with 7 bases fitting TRBD1. CDR1 and CDR2 from the germline V gene are MNHNY and SVGAGI (reference sequence). The CDR3 has 17 amino acids. Unmatched junction bases numbered 7, after V lost 5 bases and J lost 0 bases. The CDR3 nucleotides are TGTGCCAGCAGTCGGAGACAGGGAAGCTCTGGGGCCAACGTCCTGACTTTC. This sequence encodes CASSRRQGSSGANVLTF.

This sequence joins TRBV15 and TRBJ1-3, with 9 bases matching TRBD1. J was trimmed by 3 bases and V by 7 bases; bases with no gene match: 4. Germline assignment: CDR1 LNHNV and CDR2 YYDKDF (reference sequence). This CDR3 has 14 amino acids. CDR3 nucleotide sequence: TGTGCCACCACCCGGACAGGGGATGGAAACACCATATATTTT. It specifies CATTRTGDGNTIYF.

This clone was detected once. V is TRBV7-9 and J is TRBJ1-5; D is unresolved. CDR1 SEHNR and CDR2 FQNEAQ come from the germline V gene (reference sequence). Trimming removed 0 bases from V and 3 bases from J, with 15 bases in between. The CDR3 extends over 17 amino acids. The CDR3, as DNA: TGTGCCAGCAGCTTAGCGCACTCGGGGTTTAACAATCAGCCCCAGCATTTT. It translates to CASSLAHSGFNNQPQHF.

Turning to this clone: The sample contains more than one DNA sequence encoding this CDR3. The chain uses TRBV5-5 and TRBJ2-2, with 8 bases aligning to TRBD2. Germline-derived CDR1 and CDR2 are SGHKS and YYEKEE (reference sequence). The CDR3 is 15 residues long. With V trimmed by 0 bases and J by 6 bases, 4 bases remained unmatched. The CDR3 protein is CASSLAGGRAGELFF. The CDR3 DNA reads as TGTGCCAGCAGCTTGGCGGGGGGGCGGGCCGGGGAGCTGTTTTTT.

The rearrangement links TRBV18 to TRBJ1-4, with TRBD1 matching 7 bases. Germline CDR1 and CDR2: KGHSH and LQKENI. The CDR3 is 19 amino acids. With V trimmed by 6 bases and J by 1 base, 17 bases remained unmatched. Here the CDR3 DNA reads TGTGCCAGCTCGCTAGGGGGCAGGGGTGGTAAAGGAACTAATGAAAAACTGTTTTTT. Its protein product is CASSLGGRGGKGTNEKLFF.

V gene TRBV5-1 combines with J gene TRBJ2-2, with 7 bases aligning to TRBD1. The V gene end was trimmed by 1 base and the J gene end by 0 bases; junction bases not matched to a gene: 6. CDR3 length: 17 residues. Per the germline V gene, CDR1 is SGHRS and CDR2 is YFSETQ. CDR3 region: CASSLHRQGTNTGELFF. CDR3 sequence (DNA): TGCGCCAGCAGCTTGCATCGACAGGGTACGAACACCGGGGAGCTGTTTTTT.

The chain links TRBV29-1 to TRBJ1-1; D possibly corresponds to TRBD1 (5 bases). This CDR3 has 12 residues. Germline CDR1 is SQVTM and CDR2 is ANQGSEA. The germline V and J ends were trimmed by 7 bases and 2 bases, with 11 bases remaining between them. Here the CDR3 DNA reads TGCAGCGACAGGACCCTTAACACTGAAGCTTTCTTT. Protein sequence: CSDRTLNTEAFF.

This rearrangement joins TRBV7-9 to TRBJ2-5; possibly TRBD1 for D (5 bases). There are 13 residues in the CDR3. V was trimmed by 6 bases and J by 2 bases, leaving 10 bases between them. From germline, CDR1 is SEHNR and CDR2 FQNEAQ (reference sequence). CDR3 sequence (DNA): TGTGCCAGCAGGAAGCAGGGTCAAGAGACCCAGTACTTC. Amino acids: CASRKQGQETQYF.

This clone was recorded once. V usage is TRBV15 and J usage is TRBJ2-3; TRBD2 matches at 15 bases. The germline V gene encodes CDR1 LNHNV and CDR2 YYDKDF (reference sequence). With 2 bases clipped from V and 6 bases from J, the junction kept 3 bases outside the gene matches. The CDR3 is made up of 16 amino acids. The CDR3 sequence: CATSRSGTSGGDTQYF. The CDR3 region has the DNA TGTGCCACCAGCAGATCGGGGACTAGCGGGGGGGATACGCAGTATTTT.

This chain joins TRBV9 and TRBJ2-3; TRBD1 agrees at 9 bases. J gave up 1 base and V 4 bases, and 4 bases lay outside the gene matches. Germline V CDR1 and CDR2: SGDLS, YYNGEE. The CDR3 spans 15 residues. The chain's CDR3 is CASSFRQGGTDTQYF. CDR3 DNA sequence: TGTGCCAGCAGCTTTAGACAGGGGGGCACAGATACGCAGTATTTT. Using reference TRBV9 and TRBJ2-3 for the parts outside the CDR3, the full variable domain is DSGVTQTPKHLITATGQRVTLRCSPRSGDLSVYWYQQSLDQGLQFLIQYYNGEERAKGNILERFSAQQFPDLHSELNLSSLELGDSALYFCASSFRQGGTDTQYFGPGTRLTVL.

This chain uses TRBV2 with TRBJ1-2, with D perhaps matching TRBD1 (6 bases). The V gene lost 7 bases and the J gene lost 6 bases, with 15 bases spanning the gap. Germline V gene lookup returns CDR1 SNHLY and CDR2 FYNNEI. CDR3 length: 13 amino acids. Written as DNA, the CDR3 is TGTGCCAGCATGGGGGGGCCGGTTGATGGCTACACCTTC. Its translation is CASMGGPVDGYTF.

The rearrangement links TRBV18 to TRBJ1-3, with D possibly TRBD1 on 5 matching bases. The CDR3 is made up of 16 amino acids. The germline V and J ends were trimmed by 3 bases and 2 bases, with 14 bases remaining between them. CDR1 and CDR2 (germline): KGHSH, LQKENI. The CDR3, as DNA: TGTGCCAGCTCACCGAGCTTCCAGGGCGCTGGAAACACCATATATTTT. It encodes CASSPSFQGAGNTIYF. The full variable domain, in which reference TRBV18 and TRBJ1-3 provide the parts outside the CDR3, is NAGVMQNPRHLVRRRGQEARLRCSPMKGHSHVYWYRQLPEEGLKFMVYLQKENIIDESGMPKERFSAEFPKEGPSILRIQQVVRGDSAAYFCASSPSFQGAGNTIYFGEGSWLTVV.

Only one count was recorded for this clone. The chain combines TRBV29-1 with TRBJ1-4; perhaps TRBD1 as D (5 bases). The CDR3 contains 12 residues. The germline gives CDR1 SQVTM, CDR2 ANQGSEA. V was shortened by 7 bases and J by 8 bases, with 14 bases between the two germline ends. CDR3 nucleotide sequence: TGCAGCGCCCAGACAGTGGAAGAAAAACTGTTTTTT. Amino acids: CSAQTVEEKLFF.

This chain links TRBV5-5 with TRBJ2-7; perhaps TRBD1 as D (5 bases). V lost 0 bases, J lost 6 bases, and 13 bases lay in between. In germline, CDR1 is SGHKS, CDR2 YYEKEE (reference sequence). This CDR3 has 14 amino acids. The CDR3 nucleotides are TGTGCCAGCAGCTTGGAGCAGGGTGTCGGCGAGCAGTACTTC. This gives the protein CASSLEQGVGEQYF. The whole variable domain, filled in from reference TRBV5-5 and TRBJ2-7, reads DAGVTQSPTHLIKTRGQQVTLRCSPISGHKSVSWYQQVLGQGPQFIFQYYEKEERGRGNFPDRFSARQFPNYSSELNVNALLLGDSALYLCASSLEQGVGEQYFGPGTRLTVT.

This chain links TRBV29-1 with TRBJ1-2; D is ambiguous. V was trimmed by 7 bases and J by 6 bases, leaving 9 bases between them. From germline, CDR1 is SQVTM and CDR2 ANQGSEA. The CDR3 has 10 amino acids. The CDR3 DNA sequence: TGCAGCGCCGGGATGAATGGCTACACCTTC. Its protein product is CSAGMNGYTF.

The CDR3 sequence is CASSQRTGVGTEAFF. The DNA of the CDR3 is TGTGCCAGCAGCCAAAGGACAGGGGTGGGCACTGAAGCTTTCTTT. The chain combines TRBV4-2 with TRBJ1-1; 9 nucleotides match TRBD1. V was pared by 2 bases and J by 4 bases, with 5 bases of the junction left unmatched. The CDR3 totals 15 residues. Germline V gene lookup returns CDR1 LGHNA and CDR2 YNFKEQ.

The chain is built from TRBV7-2 and TRBJ1-5; 8 positions agree with TRBD1. Germline V CDR1 and CDR2: SGHTA, FQGNSA. There are 16 residues in the CDR3. Trimming at V came to 5 bases and at J to 3 bases, leaving 9 bases not matched to a gene. CDR3 DNA: TGTGCCAGCAGCCGCCAGACAGGGGTGGACAATCAGCCCCAGCATTTT. It is translated as CASSRQTGVDNQPQHF.

The chain has TRBV5-4 and TRBJ2-2; 10 bases line up with TRBD1. The CDR3 consists of 14 residues. CDR1 is SGHNT, CDR2 YYREEE, per germline (reference sequence). V shed 5 bases and J 6 bases; nucleotides not matched to a gene: 4. The CDR3 DNA sequence: TGTGCCAGCAGAAGGGACAGGGGCGCCGGGGAGCTGTTTTTT. It encodes CASRRDRGAGELFF.

The rearrangement links TRBV6-2 or TRBV6-3 to TRBJ2-2, with TRBD2 matching 14 bases. CDR3 size: 19 residues. Unmatched junction bases numbered 9, after V lost 4 bases and J lost 2 bases. Germline lookup yields CDR1 MNHEY and CDR2 SVGEGT. The CDR3 loop reads CASSSTSGGATTNTGELFF. The CDR3 nucleotides read TGTGCCAGCAGTTCGACTAGCGGGGGGGCTACAACTAACACCGGGGAGCTGTTTTTT.

The CDR3 here is CASSRDREFAQYF. As DNA, the CDR3 is TGCGCCAGCAGCCGGGACAGGGAATTTGCGCAGTACTTC. This chain connects TRBV4-1 to TRBJ2-7, with 9 nucleotides matching TRBD1. The CDR3 covers 13 residues. Germline CDR1 and CDR2: MGHRA and YSYEKL. The trim removed 4 bases at V and 9 bases at J, leaving 7 bases unmatched.

This chain connects TRBV7-2 to TRBJ2-5; TRBD2 matches at 12 bases. The CDR3 contains 16 residues. V trimming: 2 bases; J trimming: 4 bases; junction bases outside the gene matches: 5. Germline V gene lookup returns CDR1 SGHTA and CDR2 FQGNSA. In DNA, the CDR3 is TGTGCCAGCAGCTTATCTAGCGGGGGGGCCGGAGAGACCCAGTACTTC. This sequence encodes CASSLSSGGAGETQYF.

The rearrangement links TRBV30 to TRBJ2-7, with 10 bases matching TRBD1. The V segment lost 0 bases and the J segment 6 bases; nucleotides outside the gene matches: 11. Germline-derived CDR1 and CDR2 are GTSNPN and SVGIG (reference sequence). The CDR3 extends over 16 amino acids. The CDR3 here is CAWSVPRTGGRGEQYF. The CDR3 nucleotides are TGTGCCTGGAGTGTACCTCGGACAGGGGGTCGAGGCGAGCAGTACTTC.

This chain uses TRBV6-5 with TRBJ1-5, with D possibly matching TRBD1 (6 bases). CDR1 MNHEY and CDR2 SVGAGI come from the germline V gene. CDR3 length equals 16 residues. V was trimmed by 0 bases and J by 2 bases, leaving 11 bases between them. DNA of the CDR3: TGTGCCAGCAGTTACTCGATACAGGGTGGCAATCAGCCCCAGCATTTT. This gives the protein CASSYSIQGGNQPQHF.

The chain recombines TRBV25-1 with TRBJ1-1; no clear D gene. CDR3 length equals 12 residues. Germline V CDR1 and CDR2: MGHDK, SYGVNS. V lost 3 bases to trimming and J lost 7 bases, with 9 bases between them. The CDR3 bases are TGTGCCAGCAGTGACCTGGCCCGTGAAGCTTTCTTT. The encoded protein is CASSDLAREAFF.

This clone has only one observation. This sequence joins TRBV21-1 and TRBJ1-2; TRBD1 is the table's D call and was not checked against the DNA. TRBV21-1 is designated a pseudogene. The CDR3 has 13 amino acids. CDR3: CASTGRDKDYYTF. The CDR3 region has the DNA TGTGCCAGCACAGGCCGGGACAAAGATTACTACACCTTC.

A single count supports this clone. The V call is TRBV6-5, the J call TRBJ2-2; 10 bases are a match to TRBD1. V lost 5 bases, J lost 4 bases, and 4 bases stayed unmatched. The CDR3 loop spans 15 amino acids. Looked up from germline, CDR1 is MNHEY and CDR2 is SVGAGI. The CDR3: CASSRQGAVTGELFF. In DNA form, the CDR3 reads TGTGCCAGCAGTCGACAGGGGGCCGTCACCGGGGAGCTGTTTTTT.

The rearrangement joins TRBV2 to TRBJ2-6; a weak D match, TRBD2 (5 bases). This CDR3 has 15 residues. The V end was cut by 3 bases, the J end by 5 bases, with 11 bases between. In germline, CDR1 is SNHLY, CDR2 FYNNEI. CDR3 bases: TGTGCCAGCAGTGAGGAGGCAGATTGGGCCAACGTCCTGACTTTC. Protein product: CASSEEADWANVLTF. Filled out from reference TRBV2 and TRBJ2-6, the complete variable domain reads EPEVTQTPSHQVTQMGQEVILRCVPISNHLYFYWYRQILGQKVEFLVSFYNNEISEKSEIFDDQFSVERPDGSNFTLKIRSTKLEDSAMYFCASSEEADWANVLTFGAGSRLTVL.

This clone came up once. The chain links TRBV7-9 to TRBJ1-1; D might be TRBD1 (5 bases). Germline CDR1 and CDR2: SEHNR and FQNEAQ (reference sequence). Trimming took 5 bases from V and 1 from J, leaving 8 bases between them. CDR3 length: 13 amino acids. The CDR3 loop is CASSRGANTEAFF. For the CDR3, the DNA is TGTGCCAGCAGCCGCGGGGCGAACACTGAAGCTTTCTTT.

V is TRBV15 and J is TRBJ1-2, with D perhaps TRBD1 (5 bases). Trimming took off 0 bases at V and 2 bases at J, with 10 bases between the two ends. The CDR3 has 15 residues. The germline V gene has CDR1 LNHNV and CDR2 YYDKDF (reference sequence). CDR3 nucleotides: TGTGCCACCAGCAGAGATCGGGGGAACAACTATGGCTACACCTTC. Translated, it gives CATSRDRGNNYGYTF.

This chain uses TRBV6-6 with TRBJ1-3, with a tentative D call TRBD1 (6 bases). Trimming took off 2 bases at V and 4 bases at J, with 15 bases between the two ends. Germline V gene lookup returns CDR1 MNHNY and CDR2 SVGAGI (reference sequence). The CDR3 runs to 16 residues. For the CDR3, the DNA is TGTGCCAGCAGTTACACTACAGGGTCTCTGGGAAACACCATATATTTT. Protein: CASSYTTGSLGNTIYF.